The clone carrying this TCR beta chain has just a few counts. Its specificity is not known. The CDR3 extends over 16 amino acids. CDR1 is SEHNR and CDR2 is FQNEAQ in the germline V gene (reference sequence). V was trimmed by 0 bases and J by 6 bases, leaving 18 bases between them. General observations from the study: The TCR gene usage of tumor memory CD4+ T cells clustered together with blood and lymph node memory CD4+ cells and with lymph node naive CD4+ cells. Greatest tumor Treg TCR overlap was with tumor naive CD4+ cells.

After constant-region reverse-primer amplification, full-length variable regions underwent semi-nested PCR with Nested Universal Primer A. TCRdb reanalysed the 5' RACE reads using MiXCR and keeps one entry per CDR3 protein. This sample carries approximately 60,000 distinct CDR3 sequences, 26% of them seen once, and the ten largest clones take 2.2%. The sorted Tregs were CD4+CD25+CD127-/low cells. The chain links TRBV7-9 to TRBJ2-7; D remains unclear. The sequence was collected from a female donor with breast cancer. Sequenced sample: tumor-infiltrating Tregs sorted from the breast tumor. Here the CDR3 reads CASSLALAGSSVEQYF. CDR3 nucleotide sequence: TGTGCCAGCAGCTTAGCGCTGGCAGGCAGCTCGGTCGAGCAGTACTTC.